The 25 T cell receptor beta chains in this list originate from one sample, sequenced in a study of T cells in Graves' hyperthyroidism and ophthalmopathy. What was amplified from RNA transcripts were TCR beta CDR3 regions. Primed by the HTBI set, a first-round RT-PCR was run on the TCR CDR3. TCRdb re-called the multiplex PCR reads with MiXCR, one entry per CDR3 protein. The table shows roughly 570,000 distinct CDR3 sequences, with roughly 50% occurring only once. Sequenced sample: peripheral blood or thyroid tissue (not recorded which). These receptors all come from a young woman with Graves' hyperthyroidism.

The V gene is TRBV2, the J gene TRBJ1-2, with 8 bases lining up with TRBD1. CDR1 is SNHLY, CDR2 FYNNEI, per germline. V lost 3 bases to trimming and J lost 4 bases; unmatched junction nucleotides: 1. The CDR3 is 13 residues long. The CDR3 protein is CASSEGQAYGYTF. Here the CDR3 DNA reads TGTGCCAGCAGTGAGGGACAGGCCTATGGCTACACCTTC.

The sample holds many counts of this clonotype. DNA for the CDR3: TGCAGTGCCCGGCAGATTCGGGGCCCCTACGAGCAGTACTTC. This translates into CSARQIRGPYEQYF. The V call is TRBV20-1, the J call TRBJ2-7, with D perhaps TRBD1 or TRBD2 (5 bases each). Germline CDR1 reads DFQATT; CDR2 reads SNEGSKA (reference sequence). The CDR3 loop spans 14 amino acids. Trimming left V 6 bases short and J 2 bases short, with 17 bases between.

This clonotype was counted at least ten times. V is TRBV5-1 and J is TRBJ1-2; D not certain. The CDR3 consists of 14 residues. Germline V gives CDR1 SGHRS, CDR2 YFSETQ. The V end lost 1 base, the J end lost 1 base, and 8 bases lay between the germline ends. The CDR3 DNA reads TGCGCCAGCAGCTTGAGTACAAATAACTATGGCTACACCTTC. Its translation is CASSLSTNNYGYTF.

This clonotype was seen many times. The chain uses TRBV20-1 and TRBJ1-4; D unresolved. Germline V gives CDR1 DFQATT, CDR2 SNEGSKA (reference sequence). The V and J ends lost 0 bases and 7 bases respectively, with 21 bases between them. The length of the CDR3 is 17 residues. The CDR3 DNA sequence: TGCAGTGCTAGAGATATCGAGTCGGCAGCCCTAGGTGAAAAACTGTTTTTT. Its protein product is CSARDIESAALGEKLFF.

This chain links TRBV7-8 with TRBJ1-2; D is perhaps TRBD1 (6 bases). The CDR3 is 15 amino acids. Germline V lookup: CDR1 SGHVS, CDR2 FQNEAQ. The V and J ends lost 3 bases and 5 bases respectively, with 16 bases between them. The CDR3 loop reads CASSLSGQTTYGYTF. The CDR3 region has the DNA TGTGCCAGCAGCTTGTCCGGACAGACAACGTATGGCTACACCTTC.

Here the CDR3 reads CAISGNPGQGNTGELFF. CDR3 DNA: TGTGCCATCAGTGGGAACCCGGGACAGGGGAACACCGGGGAGCTGTTTTTT. J is TRBJ2-2 and V is TRBV10-3; the match to TRBD1 covers 9 bases. This CDR3 has 17 residues. Germline V gene sequence: CDR1 ENHRY, CDR2 SYGVKD. The trim removed 4 bases at V and 1 base at J, leaving 7 bases unmatched.

The V gene is TRBV29-1, the J gene TRBJ2-7; TRBD2 matches 11 bases. The DNA end favors TRBJ2-1, so the J call may be wrong. This CDR3 region has 15 residues. Per the germline V gene, CDR1 is SQVTM and CDR2 is ANQGSEA. For the CDR3, the DNA is TGCAGCTCAAGTAGCGGGAGGGTTTCCTACAATGAGCAGTTCTTC. Its protein product is CSSSSGRVSYNEQFF.

The V and J genes are TRBV5-6 and TRBJ1-1, with D tentatively TRBD1 (6 bases). This CDR3 region has 16 residues. Between the trimmed V and J ends, which lost 0 bases and 3 bases, there was a span of 15 bases. CDR1 SGHDT and CDR2 YYEEEE come from the germline V gene. CDR3 sequence (DNA): TGTGCCAGCAGCTTGGAGAGGTCAGGGGACCACACTGAAGCTTTCTTT. The encoded protein is CASSLERSGDHTEAFF.

This clonotype occurred a few times. The chain has TRBV7-9 and TRBJ2-2; tentative D call: TRBD2 (5 bases). The CDR3 covers 17 residues. CDR1 and CDR2 (germline): SEHNR, FQNEAQ (reference sequence). Trimming left V 3 bases short and J 3 bases short, with 17 bases between. Here the CDR3 DNA reads TGTGCCAGCAGCTTCCCCGTCGGTCTAGCAGACACCGGGGAGCTGTTTTTT. Translating it yields CASSFPVGLADTGELFF.

This clonotype was observed at least ten times. This chain joins TRBV7-9 and TRBJ1-4, with D possibly being TRBD1 (5 bases). CDR1 SEHNR and CDR2 FQNEAQ come from the germline V gene (reference sequence). V lost 6 bases, J lost 8 bases, and 10 bases lay in between. The CDR3 loop spans 12 amino acids. As DNA, the CDR3 is TGTGCCAGCAGGAGACGGGACGAAAAACTGTTTTTT. Translation gives CASRRRDEKLFF.

The chain uses TRBV9 and TRBJ1-2; D uncertain. The V gene lost 4 bases and the J gene lost 8 bases, with 9 bases spanning the gap. Germline CDR1 reads SGDLS; CDR2 reads YYNGEE. The CDR3 length is 11 residues. CDR3 residues: CASSSADGYTF. The CDR3 DNA follows: TGTGCCAGCAGCTCTGCGGACGGCTACACCTTC.

This clonotype was counted only a few times. This chain connects TRBV6-1 to TRBJ2-5; 8 positions match TRBD2. There are 16 residues in the CDR3. CDR1 and CDR2 from the germline V gene are MNHNS and SASEGT. V lost 0 bases to trimming and J lost 2 bases; unmatched junction nucleotides: 5. In DNA form, the CDR3 reads TGTGCCAGCAGTGAAGCACCGGGAGGGGGTCAAGAGACCCAGTACTTC. This translates into CASSEAPGGGQETQYF.

This clonotype was recorded at least ten times. The chain uses TRBV7-2 and TRBJ2-3; D is undetermined. Looked up from germline, CDR1 is SGHTA and CDR2 is FQGNSA. The CDR3 is 11 residues long. V dropped 5 bases and J dropped 6 bases, with 6 bases sitting between them. The CDR3 region is CASSRRDTQYF. The CDR3 coding sequence is TGTGCCAGCAGCCGCAGGGATACGCAGTATTTT.

There are many counts of this clonotype. V and J are TRBV10-3 and TRBJ2-7; D ambiguous. V was pared by 7 bases and J by 6 bases, with 19 bases between. In germline, CDR1 is ENHRY, CDR2 SYGVKD. The CDR3 spans 14 residues. The CDR3 DNA reads as TGTGCCATCACCCCCGTCGGAGACCGCGCCGAGCAGTACTTC. It encodes CAITPVGDRAEQYF.

The rearrangement uses TRBV24-1 and TRBJ2-1, with TRBD2 as a possible D gene (5 bases). V lost 4 bases and J 1 base, leaving 16 bases between the germline ends. The CDR3 length is 17 residues. Germline values: CDR1 KGHDR, CDR2 SFDVKD. The DNA for the CDR3 is TGTGCCACCAGTGAAGGAGGAGACCCGGGATCCTACAATGAGCAGTTCTTC. Translation gives CATSEGGDPGSYNEQFF.

The V and J genes are TRBV5-4 and TRBJ1-1; unclear D gene. Trimming took off 2 bases at V and 7 bases at J, with 9 bases between the two ends. Per the germline V gene, CDR1 is SGHNT and CDR2 is YYREEE (reference sequence). The CDR3 has 12 amino acids. CDR3 protein: CASSFPGGEAFF. DNA of the CDR3: TGTGCCAGCAGCTTCCCGGGAGGTGAAGCTTTCTTT.

The CDR3, as DNA: TGTGCCACCAGTGCTAGTTCGCGGACTAGTACGTTGGAGACCCAGTACTTC. Translated, it gives CATSASSRTSTLETQYF. This chain links TRBV24-1 with TRBJ2-5; 7 nucleotides agree with TRBD2. V lost 5 bases to trimming and J lost 5 bases; unmatched junction nucleotides: 16. The CDR3 totals 17 residues. The V gene's germline CDR1 is KGHDR and CDR2 SFDVKD.

With respect to this clonotype: This may stem from a read error, because a much larger clone lies one nucleotide away. The rearrangement links TRBV19 to TRBJ1-5; TRBD1 agrees at 9 bases. The CDR3 length is 16 residues. After removal of 9 bases from V and 6 bases from J, the junction contained 15 bases not matched to a gene. The germline CDR1 and CDR2 sequences are LNHDA and SQIVND (reference sequence). The CDR3: CASGHLGGQGIQPQHF. The DNA of the CDR3 is TGTGCCAGCGGCCACCTCGGCGGACAGGGGATTCAGCCCCAGCATTTT.

This clonotype showed up many times. The chain combines TRBV9 with TRBJ1-3; D is uncertain. Germline V gene lookup returns CDR1 SGDLS and CDR2 YYNGEE. The CDR3 runs 14 residues. Trimming removed 3 bases at V and 5 bases at J, with 12 bases between. As DNA, the CDR3 is TGTGCCAGCAGCGCCGATTCGGCAAGAAACACCATATATTTT. The encoded protein is CASSADSARNTIYF.

The rearrangement uses TRBV2 and TRBJ1-6, with D tentatively TRBD1 (5 bases). Between the trimmed V and J ends, which lost 3 bases and 13 bases, there was a span of 16 bases. CDR3 length equals 14 residues. Germline CDR1 SNHLY, CDR2 FYNNEI. The CDR3 region has the DNA TGTGCCAGCAGTGACTGGGGGGGTCCGGGGCCCCTCCACTTT. It is translated as CASSDWGGPGPLHF.

This clonotype showed up many times. The CDR3 loop reads CASSEGLAGDTGELFF. The CDR3 coding sequence is TGTGCCAGCAGCGAGGGACTAGCGGGAGACACCGGGGAGCTGTTTTTT. J is TRBJ2-2 and V is TRBV7-9; 14 nucleotides align to TRBD2. The V segment lost 5 bases and the J segment 3 bases; nucleotides outside the gene matches: 2. Germline assignment: CDR1 SEHNR and CDR2 FQNEAQ (reference sequence). The CDR3 runs to 16 residues.

This clonotype was detected many times. The chain joins TRBV11-3 to TRBJ2-7; D is unresolved. Trimming removed 5 bases from V and 2 bases from J, with 7 bases in between. Germline CDR1 reads SGHNT; CDR2 reads YENEEA. This CDR3 has 12 amino acids. CDR3 region: CASSETPYEQYF. The CDR3 DNA is TGTGCCAGCAGCGAAACTCCCTACGAGCAGTACTTC.

This clonotype was picked up many times. The rearrangement uses TRBV7-2 and TRBJ1-4, with D uncertain. Trimming left V 1 base short and J 8 bases short, with 14 bases between. The CDR3 totals 15 residues. From germline, CDR1 is SGHTA and CDR2 FQGNSA. The CDR3 protein is CASSLDGHSGEKLFF. The CDR3 DNA reads TGTGCCAGCAGCTTAGACGGTCACTCGGGGGAAAAACTGTTTTTT.

This clonotype was detected many times. The gene calls are TRBV7-6 and TRBJ2-7; D is possibly TRBD1 or TRBD2 (6 bases each). This CDR3 comprises 16 residues. Germline CDR1 reads SGHVS; CDR2 reads FNYEAQ. Trimming took 5 bases from V and 2 from J, leaving 19 bases between them. Written as DNA, the CDR3 is TGTGCCAGCAGCGGGCGGGACATTTCCCCAGCCTACGAGCAGTACTTC. Translated: CASSGRDISPAYEQYF.

This clonotype was counted a few times. The CDR3 here is CASSITGSNYGYTF. CDR3 nucleotides: TGTGCCAGCAGCATTACAGGGTCTAACTATGGCTACACCTTC. The chain is built from TRBV11-1 and TRBJ1-2; maybe TRBD1 (6 bases). This CDR3 region has 14 residues. With 5 bases removed from V and 0 bases from J, the gap between germline ends came to 10 bases. In germline, CDR1 is SGHAT, CDR2 FQDESV (reference sequence).